This T cell receptor (beta chain) originates from a study of T-cell memory formation after mild COVID-19. The CDR3 runs 13 residues. Between the trimmed V and J ends, which lost 2 bases and 8 bases, there was a span of 11 bases. Looked up from germline, CDR1 is SGHRS and CDR2 is YFSETQ. This clonotype occurred many times. In TCRdb, the 5' RACE reads were re-called with MiXCR into one record per CDR3 protein. The data hold fewer than 140,000 distinct CDR3 sequences, with 12% observed a single time. The V gene is TRBV5-1, the J gene TRBJ2-1; unclear D gene. The sequenced material came from PBMCs or a T cell subset sorted from them (not recorded which). The sequence was collected from an adult woman who had mild COVID-19 (a few samples of this study predate the infection). Cell type and time point are not known. The CDR3 reads CASSFVNGYEQFF. In DNA form, the CDR3 reads TGCGCCAGCAGCTTTGTAAACGGTTATGAGCAGTTCTTC.